The 17 T cell receptor beta chains reported below all come from one sample, sequenced in a study of cytomegalovirus exposure and HLA in healthy donors. This PCR relied on a set of 60 Vbeta primers and 13 Jbeta primers. Repertoires were generated with immunoSEQ multiplex PCR, while TCRdb's copy carries only in-frame clones and drops some. Of roughly 100,000 clones in the sample, roughly 13% were seen once. The sequenced sample was PBMCs. These receptors all come from a man between 40 and 49 years old in good health and CMV-seropositive.

The chain uses TRBV6-5 and TRBJ2-3; 7 positions match TRBD2. The junction had 7 bases not matched to a gene; V was cut back by 5 bases and J by 2 bases. This CDR3 spans 15 amino acids. The germline V gene encodes CDR1 MNHEY and CDR2 SVGAGI. The CDR3 nucleotides read TGTGCCAGCAGTCCCAGCGGGGCTACCACAGATACGCAGTATTTT. Translation: CASSPSGATTDTQYF.

This clone appeared a few times. This chain joins TRBV5-4 and TRBJ2-7; 10 bases match TRBD2. J lost 3 bases, V lost 3 bases, and 3 bases had no gene match. This CDR3 region has 14 residues. Germline V lookup: CDR1 SGHNT, CDR2 YYREEE (reference sequence). Here the CDR3 reads CASSSGTSDYEQYF. The CDR3 DNA is TGTGCCAGCAGCTCCGGGACTAGCGACTACGAGCAGTACTTC.

This clone occurred once. The chain recombines TRBV9 with TRBJ2-7; the match to TRBD1 covers 10 bases. This CDR3 contains 14 residues. V was clipped by 0 bases and J by 4 bases; unmatched bases: 1. CDR1 and CDR2 (germline): SGDLS, YYNGEE. CDR3 residues: CASSVVDRGYEQYF. In DNA, the CDR3 is TGTGCCAGCAGCGTAGTGGACAGGGGGTACGAGCAGTACTTC.

The V and J genes are TRBV5-6 and TRBJ2-7; no firm D call. This CDR3 has 13 residues. Trimming pared 0 bases from V and 7 bases from J, leaving 11 bases between. The V gene's germline CDR1 is SGHDT and CDR2 YYEEEE. CDR3 bases: TGTGCCAGCAGCTTGGGGGCCTCTTGGGAGCAGTACTTC. Its protein is CASSLGASWEQYF.

This clone was observed a few times. The rearrangement joins TRBV7-9 to TRBJ1-2; TRBD1 matches 7 bases. V shed 4 bases and J 6 bases; nucleotides not matched to a gene: 14. CDR3 length equals 16 residues. Per germline, CDR1 SEHNR and CDR2 FQNEAQ (reference sequence). The chain's CDR3 is CASSSRYPRQGHGYTF. The CDR3 nucleotides are TGTGCCAGCAGCTCTAGATACCCCAGACAGGGCCATGGCTACACCTTC. The full variable domain, with the rest looked up from reference TRBV7-9 and TRBJ1-2, is DTGVSQNPRHKITKRGQNVTFRCDPISEHNRLYWYRQTLGQGPEFLTYFQNEAQLEKSRLLSDRFSAERPKGSFSTLEIQRTEQGDSAMYLCASSSRYPRQGHGYTFGSGTRLTVV.

This clone was seen more than once but under ten times. V and J are TRBV9 and TRBJ2-2; 9 nucleotides match TRBD2. CDR1 SGDLS and CDR2 YYNGEE come from the germline V gene. The CDR3 is 17 amino acids. V was clipped by 4 bases and J by 3 bases; unmatched bases: 10. In nucleotides, the CDR3 is TGTGCCAGCAGCCCCTACGCGGGAGGGCCTTACACCGGGGAGCTGTTTTTT. This encodes CASSPYAGGPYTGELFF.

This rearrangement joins TRBV11-2 to TRBJ2-1; 10 positions match TRBD2. J was trimmed by 8 bases and V by 3 bases; bases with no gene match: 7. CDR3 length equals 15 residues. Per germline, CDR1 SGHAT and CDR2 FQNNGV. The CDR3 protein is CASSFTLAGVDEQFF. CDR3 nucleotides: TGTGCCAGCAGCTTTACCCTAGCGGGAGTTGATGAGCAGTTCTTC.

This clone has a handful of counts. Without the conserved terminal phenylalanine or tryptophan, this CDR3 likely stems from a read error. The limits of the CDR3 on the DNA are not certain, so only TCRdb's listed CDR3 is given. The chain carries TRBV14 and TRBJ2-7; the D call of TRBD2 is as the table states it, not checked on the DNA. CDR1 and CDR2 (germline): SGHDN, FVKESK. The CDR3 is 10 amino acids long, termini counted. CDR3 region: CASSHSGSSP.

This clone appeared a few times. The CDR3 DNA sequence: TGTGCCAGCAGAACAGGGGGTTTTAATGAAAAACTGTTTTTT. Translating gives CASRTGGFNEKLFF. J is TRBJ1-4 and V is TRBV6-1, with TRBD1 identical over 8 bases. There are 14 residues in the CDR3. After removal of 6 bases from V and 4 bases from J, the junction contained 4 bases not matched to a gene. In germline, CDR1 is MNHNS, CDR2 SASEGT.

This rearrangement joins TRBV19 to TRBJ1-2, with D hard to call. The CDR3 has 12 amino acids. Germline V gives CDR1 LNHDA, CDR2 SQIVND (reference sequence). Trimming removed 0 bases from V and 13 bases from J, with 12 bases in between. This chain's CDR3 is CASSIDVAYPTF. The CDR3 DNA reads TGTGCCAGTAGTATAGATGTCGCGTATCCCACCTTC. The whole variable domain, filled in from reference TRBV19 and TRBJ1-2, reads DGGITQSPKYLFRKEGQNVTLSCEQNLNHDAMYWYRQDPGQGLRLIYYSQIVNDFQKGDIAEGYSVSREKKESFPLTVTSAQKNPTAFYLCASSIDVAYPTFGSGTRLTVV.

The rearrangement links TRBV5-4 to TRBJ2-7; the match to TRBD2 covers 9 bases. This CDR3 contains 13 residues. The V and J ends lost 4 bases and 9 bases, in that order; junction bases with no gene match: 8. Germline values: CDR1 SGHNT, CDR2 YYREEE (reference sequence). CDR3 sequence (DNA): TGTGCCAGCAGCGGAAGGACTAGCGCTCGGCAGTACTTC. The encoded protein is CASSGRTSARQYF.

This clone was seen a few times. The rearrangement uses TRBV7-2 and TRBJ2-5; the D gene is possibly TRBD2 (6 bases). The germline V and J ends were trimmed by 6 bases and 5 bases, with 22 bases remaining between them. Germline V CDR1 and CDR2: SGHTA, FQGNSA. The CDR3 extends over 16 amino acids. Here the CDR3 reads CASSFGGSIRRETQYF. CDR3 nucleotide sequence: TGTGCCAGCAGTTTTGGAGGGAGTATCCGGAGGGAGACCCAGTACTTC.

This clone was seen more than once but under ten times. This chain links TRBV5-1 with TRBJ2-5; TRBD2 aligns across 13 bases. Germline values: CDR1 SGHRS, CDR2 YFSETQ. The CDR3 runs to 16 residues. V was clipped by 3 bases and J by 4 bases; unmatched bases: 6. The CDR3 sequence is CASSYQGLAGRETQYF. DNA for the CDR3: TGCGCCAGCAGCTACCAGGGACTAGCGGGAAGAGAGACCCAGTACTTC.

This clone was counted a few times. The chain is built from TRBV5-4 and TRBJ2-7; 9 positions agree with TRBD2. This CDR3 has 14 amino acids. Looked up from germline, CDR1 is SGHNT and CDR2 is YYREEE (reference sequence). The junction had 3 bases not matched to a gene; V was cut back by 3 bases and J by 2 bases. For the CDR3, the DNA is TGTGCCAGCAGCTCATGGACTAGCGCCTACGAGCAGTACTTC. It yields the protein CASSSWTSAYEQYF.

This chain uses TRBV6-5 with TRBJ2-1; 13 bases map to TRBD2. Germline V gene lookup returns CDR1 MNHEY and CDR2 SVGAGI. The CDR3 is 16 residues long. After removal of 2 bases from V and 9 bases from J, the junction contained 7 bases not matched to a gene. CDR3 protein: CASSYRGTSGNGEQFF. In nucleotides, the CDR3 is TGTGCCAGCAGTTACCGTGGGACTAGCGGGAACGGTGAGCAGTTCTTC.

The V gene is TRBV5-3, the J gene TRBJ2-3; no firm D call. TRBV5-3 is annotated as an ORF whose role is uncertain. Trimming stripped 4 bases from V and 0 bases from J, with 6 bases between. The CDR3 runs to 13 residues. The CDR3 loop is CARSPRSTDTQYF. In DNA, the CDR3 is TGTGCCAGAAGCCCTAGAAGCACAGATACGCAGTATTTT.

This clone turned up a few times. The chain employs TRBV27 and TRBJ2-2; D is perhaps TRBD2 (6 bases). V lost 7 bases and J 2 bases, leaving 14 bases between the germline ends. CDR3 length: 15 amino acids. Per the germline V gene, CDR1 is MNHEY and CDR2 is SMNVEV (reference sequence). The CDR3 here is CASKRGLSNTGELFF. DNA for the CDR3: TGTGCCAGCAAACGCGGACTAAGTAACACCGGGGAGCTGTTTTTT.